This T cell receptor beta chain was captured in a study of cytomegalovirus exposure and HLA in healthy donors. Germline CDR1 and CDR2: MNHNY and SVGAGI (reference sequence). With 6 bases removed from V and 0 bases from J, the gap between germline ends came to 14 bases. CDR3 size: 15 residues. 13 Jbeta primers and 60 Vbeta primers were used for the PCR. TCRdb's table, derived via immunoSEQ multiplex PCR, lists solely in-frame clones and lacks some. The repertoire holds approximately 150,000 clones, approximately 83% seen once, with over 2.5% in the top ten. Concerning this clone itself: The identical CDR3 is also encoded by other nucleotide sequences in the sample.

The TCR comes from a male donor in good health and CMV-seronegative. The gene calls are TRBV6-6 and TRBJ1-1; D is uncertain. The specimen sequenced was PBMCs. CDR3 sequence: CASRPVEGMNTEAFF. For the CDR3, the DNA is TGTGCCAGCAGACCCGTGGAGGGAATGAACACTGAAGCTTTCTTT.